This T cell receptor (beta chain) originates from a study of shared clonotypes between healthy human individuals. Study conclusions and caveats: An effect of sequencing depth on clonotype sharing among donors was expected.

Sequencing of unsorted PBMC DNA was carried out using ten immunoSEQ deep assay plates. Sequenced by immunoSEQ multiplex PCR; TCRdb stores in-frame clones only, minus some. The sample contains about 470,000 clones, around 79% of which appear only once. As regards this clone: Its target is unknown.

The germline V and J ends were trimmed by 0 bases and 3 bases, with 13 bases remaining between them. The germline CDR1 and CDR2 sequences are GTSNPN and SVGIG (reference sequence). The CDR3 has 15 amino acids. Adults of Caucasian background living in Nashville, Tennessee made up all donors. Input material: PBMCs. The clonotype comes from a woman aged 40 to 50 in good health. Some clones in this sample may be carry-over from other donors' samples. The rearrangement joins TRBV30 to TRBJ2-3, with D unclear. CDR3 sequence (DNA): TGTGCCTGGAGTGTTAGGACCCTTGGTACAGATACGCAGTATTTT. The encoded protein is CAWSVRTLGTDTQYF. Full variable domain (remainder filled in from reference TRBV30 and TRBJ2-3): SQTIHQWPATLVQPVGSPLSLECTVEGTSNPNLYWYRQAAGRGLQLLFYSVGIGQISSEVPQNLSASRPQDRQFILSSKKLLLSDSGFYLCAWSVRTLGTDTQYFGPGTRLTVL.